This TCR beta chain emerged from a study of T cell responses to AZD1222 COVID-19 vaccine. On this clone itself: The antigen is undetermined.

This CDR3 has 13 residues. The ends were cut back, 4 bases at V and 9 bases at J, with 13 bases in the middle. TCRdb's table, derived via immunoSEQ multiplex PCR, lists solely in-frame clones and lacks some. The sample yields 100,000 to 150,000 clones, roughly 90% seen once. Study-wide points: Donors in the cohort were predominantly white British and more often female, and clonal diversity was possibly underestimated.

This rearrangement joins TRBV12-3 or TRBV12-4 to TRBJ2-4; perhaps TRBD2 as D (5 bases). Sequences were derived from peripheral blood, sampled on day 0 of AZD1222 vaccination. This receptor was obtained from an adult in good health. CDR3 loop: CASSSRVGIIQYF. The DNA for the CDR3 is TGTGCCAGCAGTTCCCGGGTCGGGATCATTCAGTACTTC.